This TCR beta chain was recorded in a study of cytomegalovirus exposure and HLA in healthy donors. Across the study: Ancestry clustering placed 70% to 90% of several hundred genotyped donors in the Caucasian-associated cluster.

Findings and limits, study-wide: Reportedly, a later analysis found an Asian-associated ancestry cluster had fewer N-insertions than the approximately 670-donor mean.

In regard to this clone: The antigen is not known.

PCR used 60 Vbeta primers and 13 Jbeta primers. Sequencing used immunoSEQ multiplex PCR; TCRdb keeps in-frame clones, though not all of them. The sample carries fewer than 150,000 clones, roughly two thirds recorded once. The sample taken for sequencing was PBMCs. This receptor was identified in a man between 18 and 35 years old in good health and CMV-seropositive.

This CDR3 reads CASSRVAGYGYTF. DNA for the CDR3: TGTGCCAGCAGCAGGGTGGCAGGGTATGGCTACACCTTC. The chain recombines TRBV21-1 with TRBJ1-2; the D call of TRBD1 is as the table states it, not checked on the DNA. TRBV21-1 is listed as a pseudogene. This CDR3 spans 13 amino acids.